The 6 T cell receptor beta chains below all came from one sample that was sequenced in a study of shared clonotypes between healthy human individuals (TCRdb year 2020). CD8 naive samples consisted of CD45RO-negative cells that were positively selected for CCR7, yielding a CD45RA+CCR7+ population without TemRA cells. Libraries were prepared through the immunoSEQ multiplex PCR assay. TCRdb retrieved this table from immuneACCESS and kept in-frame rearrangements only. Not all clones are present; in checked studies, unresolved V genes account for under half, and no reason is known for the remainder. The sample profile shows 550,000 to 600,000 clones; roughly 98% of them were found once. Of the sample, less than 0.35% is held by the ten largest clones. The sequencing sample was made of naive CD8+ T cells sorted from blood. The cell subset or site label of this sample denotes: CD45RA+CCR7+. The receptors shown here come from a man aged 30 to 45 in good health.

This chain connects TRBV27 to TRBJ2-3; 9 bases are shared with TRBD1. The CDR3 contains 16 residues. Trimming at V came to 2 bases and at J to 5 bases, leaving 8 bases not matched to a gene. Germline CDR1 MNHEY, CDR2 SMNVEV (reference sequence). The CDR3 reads CASSLLGTGWVDTQYF. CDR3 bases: TGTGCCAGCAGTTTACTCGGGACAGGGTGGGTAGATACGCAGTATTTT.

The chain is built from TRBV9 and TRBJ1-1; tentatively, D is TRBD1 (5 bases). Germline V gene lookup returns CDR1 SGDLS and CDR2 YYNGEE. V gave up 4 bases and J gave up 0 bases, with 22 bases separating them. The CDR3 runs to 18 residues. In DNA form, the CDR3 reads TGTGCCAGCAGCACCCACAAACAGACAGATATAATGAACACTGAAGCTTTCTTT. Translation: CASSTHKQTDIMNTEAFF.

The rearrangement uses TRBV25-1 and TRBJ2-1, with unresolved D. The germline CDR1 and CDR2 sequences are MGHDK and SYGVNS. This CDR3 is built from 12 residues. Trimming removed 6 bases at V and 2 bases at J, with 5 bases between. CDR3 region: CASRVAYNEQFF. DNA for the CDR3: TGTGCCAGCAGAGTCGCCTACAATGAGCAGTTCTTC. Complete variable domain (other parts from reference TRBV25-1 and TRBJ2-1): EADIYQTPRYLVIGTGKKITLECSQTMGHDKMYWYQQDPGMELHLIHYSYGVNSTEKGDLSSESTVSRIRTEHFPLTLESARPSHTSQYLCASRVAYNEQFFGPGTRLTVL.

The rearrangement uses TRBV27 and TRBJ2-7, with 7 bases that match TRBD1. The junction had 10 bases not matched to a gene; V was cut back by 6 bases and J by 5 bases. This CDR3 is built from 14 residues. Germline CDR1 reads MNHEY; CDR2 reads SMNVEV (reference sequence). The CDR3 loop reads CASRRSIQGHEQYF. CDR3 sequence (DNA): TGTGCCAGCAGAAGGTCGATACAGGGGCACGAGCAGTACTTC.

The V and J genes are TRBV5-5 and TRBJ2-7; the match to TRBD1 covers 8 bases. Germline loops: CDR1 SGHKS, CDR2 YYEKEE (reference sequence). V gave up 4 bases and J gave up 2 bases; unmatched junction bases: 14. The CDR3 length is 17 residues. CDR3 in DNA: TGTGCCAGCAGCCTGAAGGGCGCCGGGACAGGAGCCTACGAGCAGTACTTC. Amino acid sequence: CASSLKGAGTGAYEQYF.

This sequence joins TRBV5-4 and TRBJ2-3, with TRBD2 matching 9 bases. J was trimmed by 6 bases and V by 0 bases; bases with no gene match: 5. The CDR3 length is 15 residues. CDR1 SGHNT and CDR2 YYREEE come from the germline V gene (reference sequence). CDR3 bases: TGTGCCAGCAGCTTGGCTTCAGGACTAGCGGATACGCAGTATTTT. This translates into CASSLASGLADTQYF.